The 29 T cell receptor beta chains reported below all come from one sample, sequenced in a study of blood T cell repertoires in COVID-19. The data were produced by immunoSEQ multiplex PCR, yet TCRdb's version contains in-frame clones alone and is incomplete. The sample lists about 200,000 clones, 86% occurring once. The sample consisted of PBMCs or T cells enriched from blood (not recorded which). These receptors all stem from a middle-aged man with acute COVID-19.

The genes are TRBV5-4 and TRBJ1-3; TRBD1 might be the D (6 bases). The V end was cut by 4 bases, the J end by 6 bases, with 11 bases between. The CDR3 totals 13 residues. Per germline, CDR1 SGHNT and CDR2 YYREEE (reference sequence). CDR3 protein: CASSMAGANTIYF. CDR3 in DNA: TGTGCCAGCAGCATGGCAGGGGCAAACACCATATATTTT.

The chain carries TRBV27 and TRBJ2-7, with no clear D. Trimming pared 5 bases from V and 6 bases from J, leaving 14 bases between. The germline gives CDR1 MNHEY, CDR2 SMNVEV (reference sequence). The CDR3 has 13 residues. Here the CDR3 reads CASSINPGLEQYF. DNA for the CDR3: TGTGCCAGCAGTATCAACCCAGGTCTCGAGCAGTACTTC.

As DNA, the CDR3 is TGTGCCAGCAGCCTTAGCGGGAGTTACTACAATGAGCAGTTCTTC. It yields the protein CASSLSGSYYNEQFF. The chain combines TRBV7-6 with TRBJ2-1, with 9 bases lining up with TRBD2. The germline V gene has CDR1 SGHVS and CDR2 FNYEAQ. CDR3 length: 15 amino acids. With 5 bases clipped from V and 3 bases from J, the junction kept 5 bases outside the gene matches.

The rearrangement joins TRBV14 to TRBJ1-3; no clear D. The germline V and J ends were trimmed by 1 base and 0 bases, with 13 bases remaining between them. CDR1 SGHDN and CDR2 FVKESK come from the germline V gene. This CDR3 is built from 17 residues. CDR3 region: CASSQVSGRDSGNTIYF. CDR3 DNA sequence: TGTGCCAGCAGCCAAGTATCTGGACGGGACTCTGGAAACACCATATATTTT.

The genes are TRBV5-1 and TRBJ2-1; the match to TRBD2 covers 11 bases. V gave up 0 bases and J gave up 9 bases; unmatched junction bases: 11. This CDR3 contains 17 residues. Germline loops: CDR1 SGHRS, CDR2 YFSETQ. In nucleotides, the CDR3 is TGCGCCAGCAGCTTGGACCCCGGGACTAGCGGATTCGGTGAGCAGTTCTTC. It translates to CASSLDPGTSGFGEQFF.

V gene TRBV7-2 combines with J gene TRBJ2-7; maybe TRBD2 (5 bases). Per the germline V gene, CDR1 is SGHTA and CDR2 is FQGNSA. This CDR3 is 15 amino acids long. The germline V and J ends were trimmed by 4 bases and 0 bases, with 13 bases remaining between them. In DNA, the CDR3 is TGTGCCAGCAGCTCCCAGAGTGGGAGCTCCTACGAGCAGTACTTC. It translates to CASSSQSGSSYEQYF.

The J gene is TRBJ2-1, the V gene TRBV30; D gene unclear. This CDR3 is built from 12 residues. V lost 8 bases and J lost 6, with 14 bases in between. The germline V gene has CDR1 GTSNPN and CDR2 SVGIG (reference sequence). This CDR3 reads CARAATGNEQFF. CDR3 DNA sequence: TGTGCCCGGGCAGCGACGGGCAATGAGCAGTTCTTC.

The chain carries TRBV19 and TRBJ1-5, with D hard to call. The V end was cut by 1 base, the J end by 0 bases, with 7 bases between. The germline V gene encodes CDR1 LNHDA and CDR2 SQIVND (reference sequence). The CDR3 sequence is 15 residues long. The DNA of the CDR3 is TGTGCCAGTAGTATAGTTGAGTATAGCAATCAGCCCCAGCATTTT. Protein: CASSIVEYSNQPQHF.

This clone was picked up a small number of times. The V call is TRBV4-2, the J call TRBJ2-7; TRBD2 agrees at 12 bases. V dropped 1 base and J dropped 4; count of bases not matched to a gene: 2. CDR1 is LGHNA and CDR2 is YNFKEQ in the germline V gene. The CDR3 has 15 residues. The CDR3 nucleotides are TGTGCCAGCAGCCAAGGGACTAGCGGGATATACGAGCAGTACTTC. This sequence encodes CASSQGTSGIYEQYF.

The rearrangement links TRBV7-9 to TRBJ2-7, with a weak D call TRBD1 (6 bases). CDR1 and CDR2 from the germline V gene are SEHNR and FQNEAQ (reference sequence). This CDR3 spans 15 amino acids. Trimming cost V 2 bases and J 7 bases, with 18 bases left between them. The CDR3 reads CASSLLRGTPGEQYF. The DNA of the CDR3 is TGTGCCAGCAGCTTACTCAGGGGTACGCCGGGGGAGCAGTACTTC.

V gene TRBV28 combines with J gene TRBJ1-2; 7 bases are shared with TRBD1. After removal of 3 bases from V and 8 bases from J, the junction contained 18 bases not matched to a gene. The CDR3 has 17 amino acids. The V gene's germline CDR1 is MDHEN and CDR2 SYDVKM. The CDR3 DNA follows: TGTGCCAGCAGTTTGGTAGGCCTCGCAGGGGGAAAGAAAGGCTACACCTTC. This codes for CASSLVGLAGGKKGYTF.

The chain recombines TRBV7-2 with TRBJ2-4; maybe TRBD2 (6 bases). CDR3 length equals 14 residues. Germline-derived CDR1 and CDR2 are SGHTA and FQGNSA. Trimming removed 3 bases from V and 0 bases from J, with 6 bases in between. The DNA of the CDR3 is TGTGCCAGCAGCTTGGGACTAGCCAAAAACATTCAGTACTTC. This sequence encodes CASSLGLAKNIQYF.

The V and J genes are TRBV11-2 and TRBJ2-3; 8 nucleotides align to TRBD2. Trimming took 5 bases from V and 1 from J; bases not matched to a gene: 5. The CDR3 runs to 15 residues. Germline-derived CDR1 and CDR2 are SGHAT and FQNNGV. The CDR3 sequence is CASSIQAGGTDTQYF. The CDR3 bases are TGTGCCAGCAGCATACAAGCGGGGGGCACAGATACGCAGTATTTT.

The V call is TRBV2, the J call TRBJ2-5, with D possibly TRBD2 on 6 matching bases. Germline V gene data show CDR1 as SNHLY and CDR2 as FYNNEI. The CDR3 sequence is 14 residues long. Between the trimmed V and J ends, which lost 6 bases and 3 bases, there was a span of 14 bases. This chain's CDR3 is CASRYGTWEETQYF. The CDR3 DNA is TGTGCCAGCAGGTACGGGACTTGGGAAGAGACCCAGTACTTC.

V gene TRBV5-1 combines with J gene TRBJ2-1, with D possibly TRBD1 on 7 matching bases. The ends were cut back, 1 base at V and 1 base at J, with 18 bases in the middle. The CDR3 runs to 18 residues. Per germline, CDR1 SGHRS and CDR2 YFSETQ. The CDR3: CASSLKVRGVGSYNEQFF. CDR3 in DNA: TGCGCCAGCAGCTTGAAAGTCAGGGGGGTAGGGTCCTACAATGAGCAGTTCTTC.

V usage is TRBV7-8 and J usage is TRBJ1-1; no reliable D call. The CDR3 sequence is 14 residues long. Germline assignment: CDR1 SGHVS and CDR2 FQNEAQ. V was cut by 6 bases and J by 4 bases, with 15 bases left in between. CDR3 protein: CASSFNTQITEAFF. In DNA form, the CDR3 reads TGTGCCAGCAGTTTCAATACACAGATCACTGAAGCTTTCTTT.

V and J are TRBV11-2 and TRBJ1-4, with D maybe TRBD1 (5 bases). With 3 bases removed from V and 8 bases from J, the gap between germline ends came to 10 bases. The CDR3 contains 13 residues. Germline V gives CDR1 SGHAT, CDR2 FQNNGV. CDR3 region: CASSFPGGEKLFF. In DNA, the CDR3 is TGTGCCAGCAGCTTTCCGGGGGGGGAAAAACTGTTTTTT.

The V call is TRBV27, the J call TRBJ2-7; TRBD2 agrees at 7 bases. The CDR3 runs to 16 residues. Germline CDR1 reads MNHEY; CDR2 reads SMNVEV (reference sequence). The V segment lost 0 bases and the J segment 3 bases; nucleotides outside the gene matches: 8. In DNA form, the CDR3 reads TGTGCCAGCAGTTTATCGATGGCGGGAGTGGTCTACGAGCAGTACTTC. Its translation is CASSLSMAGVVYEQYF.

This chain uses TRBV2 with TRBJ2-7; D is possibly TRBD2 (6 bases). Looked up from germline, CDR1 is SNHLY and CDR2 is FYNNEI. V lost 7 bases and J lost 5, with 24 bases in between. The length of the CDR3 is 16 residues. Written as DNA, the CDR3 is TGTGCCAGCACCGAGGGGCTAGCGACCCGGCAAGACGAGCAGTACTTC. Protein: CASTEGLATRQDEQYF. Based on the CDR3 plus reference TRBV2 and TRBJ2-7, the full variable domain is EPEVTQTPSHQVTQMGQEVILRCVPISNHLYFYWYRQILGQKVEFLVSFYNNEISEKSEIFDDQFSVERPDGSNFTLKIRSTKLEDSAMYFCASTEGLATRQDEQYFGPGTRLTVT.

The genes are TRBV25-1 and TRBJ2-1, with 14 bases lining up with TRBD2. With 8 bases clipped from V and 8 bases from J, the junction kept 8 bases outside the gene matches. Germline V gene sequence: CDR1 MGHDK, CDR2 SYGVNS. The CDR3 length is 15 residues. This CDR3 reads CASAFGLAGGYEQFF. The CDR3 DNA is TGTGCCAGCGCTTTCGGACTAGCGGGAGGCTATGAGCAGTTCTTC.

This clone has more than one count but fewer than ten. The genes are TRBV7-9 and TRBJ2-1; 7 bases align to TRBD2. The CDR3 consists of 16 residues. In germline, CDR1 is SEHNR, CDR2 FQNEAQ (reference sequence). Trimming cost V 3 bases and J 3 bases; bases outside gene matches: 8. CDR3 DNA: TGTGCCAGCAGCTTCCTGGGGCTAGCGGACTACAATGAGCAGTTCTTC. Translation gives CASSFLGLADYNEQFF. The full variable domain, with the rest looked up from reference TRBV7-9 and TRBJ2-1, is DTGVSQNPRHKITKRGQNVTFRCDPISEHNRLYWYRQTLGQGPEFLTYFQNEAQLEKSRLLSDRFSAERPKGSFSTLEIQRTEQGDSAMYLCASSFLGLADYNEQFFGPGTRLTVL.

The chain links TRBV7-3 to TRBJ2-3; 11 bases line up with TRBD2. Trimming removed 5 bases from V and 4 bases from J; junction bases left unmatched: 2. The length of the CDR3 is 14 residues. Germline V gene lookup returns CDR1 SGHTA and CDR2 FQGTGA. The CDR3 bases are TGTGCCAGCAGCCTAGCGGGAGGAGCAGATACGCAGTATTTT. This translates into CASSLAGGADTQYF.

The chain combines TRBV6-1 with TRBJ2-5; possibly TRBD2 for D (6 bases). The germline CDR1 and CDR2 sequences are MNHNS and SASEGT. The CDR3 totals 15 residues. With 1 base removed from V and 5 bases from J, the gap between germline ends came to 14 bases. The CDR3: CASSEGGDFWETQYF. In nucleotides, the CDR3 is TGTGCCAGCAGTGAAGGAGGGGACTTTTGGGAGACCCAGTACTTC.

J is TRBJ1-3 and V is TRBV19; the D is unclear. Looked up from germline, CDR1 is LNHDA and CDR2 is SQIVND (reference sequence). V was clipped by 5 bases and J by 0 bases, with 14 bases between them. CDR3 length equals 16 residues. CDR3 residues: CASSPQAGYSGNTIYF. DNA of the CDR3: TGTGCCAGTAGTCCTCAAGCAGGATACTCTGGAAACACCATATATTTT.

The V call is TRBV6-5, the J call TRBJ1-1, with unresolved D. The CDR3 covers 10 residues. The germline V and J ends were trimmed by 8 bases and 9 bases, with 10 bases remaining between them. CDR1 MNHEY and CDR2 SVGAGI come from the germline V gene. CDR3 sequence (DNA): TGTGCCAGCGGAGGCAGCCAAGCTTTCTTT. Translated, it gives CASGGSQAFF.

This clone was observed a few times. The chain uses TRBV2 and TRBJ2-7; 9 nucleotides line up with TRBD1. The V gene end was trimmed by 6 bases and the J gene end by 0 bases; junction bases not matched to a gene: 3. Germline assignment: CDR1 SNHLY and CDR2 FYNNEI. The CDR3 is 14 amino acids. The CDR3 here is CASSEQGASYEQYF. The CDR3 DNA sequence: TGTGCCAGCAGCGAACAGGGGGCCTCCTACGAGCAGTACTTC. Looking up the rest from reference TRBV2 and TRBJ2-7 gives the full variable domain: EPEVTQTPSHQVTQMGQEVILRCVPISNHLYFYWYRQILGQKVEFLVSFYNNEISEKSEIFDDQFSVERPDGSNFTLKIRSTKLEDSAMYFCASSEQGASYEQYFGPGTRLTVT.

The chain recombines TRBV7-3 with TRBJ2-3, with 10 bases aligning to TRBD2. Germline V gives CDR1 SGHTA, CDR2 FQGTGA. J lost 4 bases, V lost 5 bases, and 9 bases had no gene match. The CDR3 is 16 residues long. The CDR3 reads CASSLQREGFADTQYF. DNA of the CDR3: TGTGCCAGCAGCCTTCAGCGGGAGGGCTTCGCAGATACGCAGTATTTT.

The genes are TRBV5-4 and TRBJ2-1, with D tentatively TRBD1 (5 bases). The CDR3 runs 14 residues. V was pared by 4 bases and J by 5 bases, with 13 bases between. Germline V gene data show CDR1 as SGHNT and CDR2 as YYREEE (reference sequence). The CDR3 protein is CASSHQDRNNEQFF. The CDR3 nucleotides are TGTGCCAGCAGCCACCAAGACAGAAACAATGAGCAGTTCTTC.

The chain couples TRBV2 to TRBJ2-7; TRBD2 matches 9 bases. This CDR3 contains 13 residues. Looked up from germline, CDR1 is SNHLY and CDR2 is FYNNEI. Unmatched junction bases numbered 9, after V lost 8 bases and J lost 7 bases. The CDR3 region has the DNA TGTGCCAGCGTTTTAGCGGGAGCGGAAGAGCAGTACTTC. It codes for CASVLAGAEEQYF.